Below, one T cell receptor (beta chain) is given with its context. Its target is unknown. Time point: new active TB diagnosis, blood taken before or within 7 days of starting treatment. This record belongs to a study of T cells in tuberculosis. Across the whole study: Blood was taken before or within 7 days of anti-tuberculosis therapy.

TCRdb keeps only in-frame clones here, not all; method: immunoSEQ multiplex PCR. The repertoire holds 30,000 to 35,000 clones, with around 93% as singletons. This CDR3 region has 14 residues. Looked up from germline, CDR1 is SGHRS and CDR2 is YFSETQ. The V segment lost 0 bases and the J segment 4 bases; nucleotides outside the gene matches: 3. Findings and limits, study-wide: Smaller alpha distances in active tuberculosis partly reflected shorter CDR3-alpha lengths.

This chain connects TRBV5-1 to TRBJ1-2, with 7 bases fitting TRBD1. The specimen was PBMCs, collected at tuberculosis diagnosis. This receptor was obtained from an adult with tuberculosis. CDR3 sequence (DNA): TGCGCCAGCAGCTTGGAGGGACAGACCTATGGCTACACCTTC. Encoded protein: CASSLEGQTYGYTF.